This section outlines one TCR beta chain sequence together with its context. Patients at the Seattle site were enrolled during active infection and followed longitudinally. The data stem from a study of blood T cell repertoires in COVID-19. Study overall: Spain, Italy and the United States supplied samples that represented acute and convalescent COVID-19. Sources were T cells, B-cell-depleted T cells, or PBMCs; the material itself was cDNA or gDNA.

Study processing details: Scientists estimated how many nucleated cells there were by amplifying reference gene primers. Method: immunoSEQ multiplex PCR; TCRdb's copy keeps in-frame clones and lacks some. V and J calls and clone size follow that table, whereas D and trimming were derived from the DNA. The sample contains 75,000 to 95,000 clones, less than 85% of which appear only once. The CDR3 is 19 residues long. Germline V gene data show CDR1 as SGHTA and CDR2 as FQGNSA. The J segment lost 0 bases and the V segment lost 0 bases, leaving 11 bases of the junction unmatched. The chain combines TRBV7-2 with TRBJ2-7; 10 positions match TRBD2. The clonotype comes from a man aged 65 to 85 with COVID-19, enrolled during active disease. Sequencing was done on a sample of peripheral blood. The CDR3 loop is CASSLASTSGVTSSYEQYF. The CDR3 DNA follows: TGTGCCAGCAGCTTAGCGAGCACTAGCGGGGTTACGAGCTCCTACGAGCAGTACTTC. Supplemented by reference TRBV7-2 and TRBJ2-7, the full variable domain reads GAGVSQSPSNKVTEKGKDVELRCDPISGHTALYWYRQSLGQGLEFLIYFQGNSAPDKSGLPSDRFSAERTGGSVSTLTIQRTQQEDSAVYLCASSLASTSGVTSSYEQYFGPGTRLTVT.